This paragraph covers one T cell receptor (beta chain) sequence. This entry comes from a study of T cell responses to AZD1222 COVID-19 vaccine. Only in-frame clones appear in the TCRdb table, and some are missing; sequencing was by immunoSEQ multiplex PCR. The table shows 95,000 to 120,000 clones, with 86% occurring only once. V was trimmed by 0 bases and J by 2 bases, leaving 9 bases between them. Germline CDR1 and CDR2: SGHDT and YYEEEE. CDR3 length equals 16 residues. V usage is TRBV5-6 and J usage is TRBJ2-6, with D possibly being TRBD1 or TRBD2 (5 bases each). The clonotype was recovered from an adult in good health. The specimen comprised peripheral blood, sampled on day 0 of AZD1222 vaccination. This CDR3 reads CASSLDGGPGANVLTF. The CDR3 DNA is TGTGCCAGCAGCTTGGATGGGGGACCTGGGGCCAACGTCCTGACTTTC. Complete variable domain (other parts from reference TRBV5-6 and TRBJ2-6): DAGVTQSPTHLIKTRGQQVTLRCSPKSGHDTVSWYQQALGQGPQFIFQYYEEEERQRGNFPDRFSGHQFPNYSSELNVNALLLGDSALYLCASSLDGGPGANVLTFGAGSRLTVL.